One and the same sample provided the 8 T cell receptor beta chains below, sequenced in a study of vaccination effects on CD4 cells after COVID-19. The antigens these receptors bind are not known. Clones were sequenced by immunoSEQ multiplex PCR, and TCRdb holds only the in-frame ones, with some missing. This table has 15,000 to 20,000 clones, 60% to 80% appearing once. Antigen-specific CD4+ T cells were expanded with viral peptide pools in the ViraFEST assay before sequencing. Once cultured for roughly nine days, the cells underwent separation to obtain CD4+ T cells. Between March and December 2020, the person had a SARS-CoV-2 infection that PCR confirmed. The sequencing here drew on CD4+ T cells from PBMCs cultured with SARS-CoV-2 spike peptides, taken before COVID-19 vaccination. These TCRs come from a human donor who had a prior SARS-CoV-2 infection.

The genes are TRBV11-3 and TRBJ2-1, with TRBD2 matching 15 bases. J lost 4 bases, V lost 4 bases, and 2 bases had no gene match. This CDR3 comprises 16 residues. Germline V lookup: CDR1 SGHNT, CDR2 YENEEA. Written as DNA, the CDR3 is TGTGCCAGCAGCTACGGGACTAGCGGGGGGTACAATGAGCAGTTCTTC. Protein: CASSYGTSGGYNEQFF.

V gene TRBV15 combines with J gene TRBJ1-2; no clear D. The germline V gene encodes CDR1 LNHNV and CDR2 YYDKDF (reference sequence). The CDR3 has 15 residues. The germline V and J ends were trimmed by 3 bases and 5 bases, with 16 bases remaining between them. Here the CDR3 reads CATSRGGLPTYGYTF. The CDR3 nucleotides read TGTGCCACCAGCAGGGGCGGACTCCCCACTTATGGCTACACCTTC. The variable domain in full, with the rest retrieved from reference TRBV15 and TRBJ1-2, is DAMVIQNPRYQVTQFGKPVTLSCSQTLNHNVMYWYQQKSSQAPKLLFHYYDKDFNNEADTPDNFQSRRPNTSFCFLDIRSPGLGDTAMYLCATSRGGLPTYGYTFGSGTRLTVV.

This sequence joins TRBV5-1 and TRBJ2-5, with 7 bases that match TRBD2. The CDR3 length is 15 residues. Germline trimming cut 0 bases from V and 2 bases from J; bases unmatched to any gene: 4. The V gene's germline CDR1 is SGHRS and CDR2 YFSETQ. CDR3 residues: CASSLGASGQETQYF. CDR3 DNA: TGCGCCAGCAGCTTGGGGGCTAGCGGTCAAGAGACCCAGTACTTC.

The chain uses TRBV5-8 and TRBJ2-7, with D possibly being TRBD2 (6 bases). CDR3 length: 14 residues. The V end lost 2 bases, the J end lost 2 bases, and 11 bases lay between the germline ends. Germline CDR1 reads SGHTS; CDR2 reads YDEGEE. CDR3 DNA sequence: TGTGCCAGCAGCTTCGGACTATTTACCTACGAGCAGTACTTC. As protein: CASSFGLFTYEQYF.

V gene TRBV21-1 combines with J gene TRBJ2-7; TRBD1 is the table's D call, not checked against the DNA. TRBV21-1 is reported as a pseudogene. The CDR3 has 19 amino acids. CDR3 sequence (DNA): TGTGCCAGCAGCAAAGTCGGGGACGATTGTGGGGACAGTGGCCACGAGCAGTACTTC. Protein product: CASSKVGDDCGDSGHEQYF.

The gene calls are TRBV6-4 and TRBJ2-7; D unresolved. CDR3 size: 15 residues. CDR1 is MRHNA, CDR2 SNTAGT, per germline. Trimming removed 6 bases at V and 4 bases at J, with 19 bases between. CDR3 nucleotide sequence: TGTGCCAGCAGATGTACTGGAGAGGTATGTTACGAGCAGTACTTC. Protein product: CASRCTGEVCYEQYF.

This sequence joins TRBV4-3 and TRBJ2-1; possible D gene TRBD1, 6 bases. V lost 1 base and J lost 5, with 21 bases in between. Germline V gene data show CDR1 as LGHNA and CDR2 as YSLEER. CDR3 length: 18 residues. The CDR3 spells CASSQGLAGTNTNNEQFF. As DNA, the CDR3 is TGCGCCAGCAGCCAAGGACTCGCCGGGACAAATACCAACAATGAGCAGTTCTTC.

This clone was seen only once. J is TRBJ1-1 and V is TRBV6-5; D is possibly TRBD1 (6 bases). Germline lookup yields CDR1 MNHEY and CDR2 SVGAGI. Trimming cost V 1 base and J 1 base, with 10 bases left between them. The CDR3 runs to 15 residues. The CDR3 sequence: CASSYYGGGNTEAFF. In DNA form, the CDR3 reads TGTGCCAGCAGTTACTATGGGGGCGGGAACACTGAAGCTTTCTTT.